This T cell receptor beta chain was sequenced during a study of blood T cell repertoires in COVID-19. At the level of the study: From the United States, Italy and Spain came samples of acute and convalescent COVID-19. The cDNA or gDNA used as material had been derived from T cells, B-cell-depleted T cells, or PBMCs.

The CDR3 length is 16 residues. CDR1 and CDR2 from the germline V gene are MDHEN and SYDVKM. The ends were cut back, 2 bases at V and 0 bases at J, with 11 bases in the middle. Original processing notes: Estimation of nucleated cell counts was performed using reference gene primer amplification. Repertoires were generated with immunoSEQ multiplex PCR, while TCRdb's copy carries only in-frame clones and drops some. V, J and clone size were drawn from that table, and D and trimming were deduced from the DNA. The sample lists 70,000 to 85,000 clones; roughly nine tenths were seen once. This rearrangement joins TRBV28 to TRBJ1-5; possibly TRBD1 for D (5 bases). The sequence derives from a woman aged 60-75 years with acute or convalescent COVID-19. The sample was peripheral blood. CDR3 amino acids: CASSLTPGHSNQPQHF. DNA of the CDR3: TGTGCCAGCAGTTTAACCCCAGGGCATAGCAATCAGCCCCAGCATTTT.